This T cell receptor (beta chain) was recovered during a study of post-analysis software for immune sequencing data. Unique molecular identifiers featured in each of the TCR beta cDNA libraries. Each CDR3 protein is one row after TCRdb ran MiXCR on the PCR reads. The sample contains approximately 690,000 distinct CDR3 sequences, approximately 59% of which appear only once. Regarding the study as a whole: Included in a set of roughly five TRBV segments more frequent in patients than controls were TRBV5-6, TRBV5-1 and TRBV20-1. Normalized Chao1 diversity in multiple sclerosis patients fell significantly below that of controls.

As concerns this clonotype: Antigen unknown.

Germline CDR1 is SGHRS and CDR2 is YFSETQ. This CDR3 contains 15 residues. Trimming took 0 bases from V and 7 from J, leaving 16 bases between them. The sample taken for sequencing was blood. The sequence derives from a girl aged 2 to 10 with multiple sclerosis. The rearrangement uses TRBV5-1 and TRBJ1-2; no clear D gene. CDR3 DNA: TGCGCCAGCAGCTTGGCCCTTAACACGGCGATTGGCTACACCTTC. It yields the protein CASSLALNTAIGYTF. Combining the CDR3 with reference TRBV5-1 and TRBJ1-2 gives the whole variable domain KAGVTQTPRYLIKTRGQQVTLSCSPISGHRSVSWYQQTPGQGLQFLFEYFSETQRNKGNFPGRFSGRQFSNSRSEMNVSTLELGDSALYLCASSLALNTAIGYTFGSGTRLTVV.